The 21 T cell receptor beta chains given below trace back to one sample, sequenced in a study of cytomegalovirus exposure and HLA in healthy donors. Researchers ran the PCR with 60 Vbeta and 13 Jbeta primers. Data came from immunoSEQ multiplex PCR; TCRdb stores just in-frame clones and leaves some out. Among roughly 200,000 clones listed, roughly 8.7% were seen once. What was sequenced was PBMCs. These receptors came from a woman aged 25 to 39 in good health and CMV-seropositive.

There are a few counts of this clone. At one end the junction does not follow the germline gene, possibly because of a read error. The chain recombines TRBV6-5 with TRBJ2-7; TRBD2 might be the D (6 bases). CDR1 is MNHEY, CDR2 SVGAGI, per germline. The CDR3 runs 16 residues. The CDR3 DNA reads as TGTGTCAGCAGTAACTCTGGAGGGCTTCTGGACTACGAGCAGTACTTC. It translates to CVSSNSGGLLDYEQYF.

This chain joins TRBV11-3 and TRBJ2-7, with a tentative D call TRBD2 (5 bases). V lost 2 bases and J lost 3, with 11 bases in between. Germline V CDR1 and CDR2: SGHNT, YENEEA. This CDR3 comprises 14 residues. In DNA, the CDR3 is TGTGCCAGCAGCTTAAGGCGGGCCAGCTACGAGCAGTACTTC. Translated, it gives CASSLRRASYEQYF. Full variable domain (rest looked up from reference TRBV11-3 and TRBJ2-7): EAGVVQSPRYKIIEKKQPVAFWCNPISGHNTLYWYLQNLGQGPELLIRYENEEAVDDSQLPKDRFSAERLKGVDSTLKIQPAELGDSAVYLCASSLRRASYEQYFGPGTRLTVT.

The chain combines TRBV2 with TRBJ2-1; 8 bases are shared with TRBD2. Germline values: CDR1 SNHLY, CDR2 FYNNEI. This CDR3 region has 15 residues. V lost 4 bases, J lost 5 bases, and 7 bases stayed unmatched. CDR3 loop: CASSAPGGVNNEQFF. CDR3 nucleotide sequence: TGTGCCAGCAGTGCCCCGGGAGGGGTTAACAATGAGCAGTTCTTC.

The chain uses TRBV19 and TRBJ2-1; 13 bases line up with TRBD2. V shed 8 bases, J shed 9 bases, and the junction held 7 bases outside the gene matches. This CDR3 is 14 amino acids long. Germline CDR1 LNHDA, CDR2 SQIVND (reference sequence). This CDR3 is CASATSGRAGEQFF. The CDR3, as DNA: TGTGCCAGTGCAACTAGCGGGAGGGCCGGTGAGCAGTTCTTC.

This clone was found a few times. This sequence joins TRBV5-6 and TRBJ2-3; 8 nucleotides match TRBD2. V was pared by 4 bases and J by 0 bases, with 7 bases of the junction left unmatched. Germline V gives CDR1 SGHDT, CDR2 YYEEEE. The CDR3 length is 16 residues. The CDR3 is CASSPITSGSTDTQYF. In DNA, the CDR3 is TGTGCCAGCAGCCCTATCACTAGCGGTAGCACAGATACGCAGTATTTT.

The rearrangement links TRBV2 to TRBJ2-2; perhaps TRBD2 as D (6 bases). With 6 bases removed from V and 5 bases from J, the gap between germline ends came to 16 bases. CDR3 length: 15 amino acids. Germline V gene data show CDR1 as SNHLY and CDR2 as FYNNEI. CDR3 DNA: TGTGCCAGCAGGGGGGGACCGCTGAGAACCGGGGAGCTGTTTTTT. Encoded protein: CASRGGPLRTGELFF. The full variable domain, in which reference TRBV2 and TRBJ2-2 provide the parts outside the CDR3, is EPEVTQTPSHQVTQMGQEVILRCVPISNHLYFYWYRQILGQKVEFLVSFYNNEISEKSEIFDDQFSVERPDGSNFTLKIRSTKLEDSAMYFCASRGGPLRTGELFFGEGSRLTVL.

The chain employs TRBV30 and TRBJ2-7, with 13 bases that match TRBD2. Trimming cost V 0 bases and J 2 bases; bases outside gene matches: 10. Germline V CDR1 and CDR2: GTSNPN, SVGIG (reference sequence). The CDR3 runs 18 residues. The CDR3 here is CAWSVQLAGGPRAYEQYF. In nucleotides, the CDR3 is TGTGCCTGGAGTGTCCAACTAGCGGGAGGGCCGAGGGCCTACGAGCAGTACTTC.

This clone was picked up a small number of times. CDR3 amino acids: CASIGTGKGASHQPQHF. CDR3 in DNA: TGTGCCAGTATTGGGACAGGGAAAGGTGCAAGTCATCAGCCCCAGCATTTT. The J gene is TRBJ1-5, the V gene TRBV19; 9 positions match TRBD1. This CDR3 has 17 residues. V dropped 7 bases and J dropped 5; count of bases not matched to a gene: 15. The germline gives CDR1 LNHDA, CDR2 SQIVND (reference sequence).

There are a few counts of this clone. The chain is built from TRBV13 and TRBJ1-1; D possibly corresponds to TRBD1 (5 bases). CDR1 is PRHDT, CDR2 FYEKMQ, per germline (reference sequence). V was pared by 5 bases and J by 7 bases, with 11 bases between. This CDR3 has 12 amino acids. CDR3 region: CASSSRQNEAFF. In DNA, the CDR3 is TGTGCCAGCAGCAGTCGACAGAATGAAGCTTTCTTT.

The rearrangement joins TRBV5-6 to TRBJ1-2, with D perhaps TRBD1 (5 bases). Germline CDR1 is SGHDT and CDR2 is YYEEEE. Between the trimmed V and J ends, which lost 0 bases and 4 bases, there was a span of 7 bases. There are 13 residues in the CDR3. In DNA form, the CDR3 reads TGTGCCAGCAGCTTGGGCGGGACCTATGGCTACACCTTC. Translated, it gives CASSLGGTYGYTF. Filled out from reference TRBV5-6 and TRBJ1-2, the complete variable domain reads DAGVTQSPTHLIKTRGQQVTLRCSPKSGHDTVSWYQQALGQGPQFIFQYYEEEERQRGNFPDRFSGHQFPNYSSELNVNALLLGDSALYLCASSLGGTYGYTFGSGTRLTVV.

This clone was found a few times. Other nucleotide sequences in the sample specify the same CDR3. The CDR3 DNA sequence: TGTGCCAGCAGTGGTCTGGCGGGAGGGTACAATGAGCAGTTCTTC. Protein sequence: CASSGLAGGYNEQFF. V and J are TRBV6-1 and TRBJ2-1; 9 positions agree with TRBD2. Germline CDR1 reads MNHNS; CDR2 reads SASEGT. The V gene end was trimmed by 4 bases and the J gene end by 4 bases; junction bases not matched to a gene: 5. The CDR3 consists of 15 residues.

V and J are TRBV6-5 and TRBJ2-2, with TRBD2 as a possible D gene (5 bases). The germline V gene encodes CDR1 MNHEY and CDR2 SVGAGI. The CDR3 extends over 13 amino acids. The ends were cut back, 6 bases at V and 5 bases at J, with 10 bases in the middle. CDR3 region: CASSPRLTGELFF. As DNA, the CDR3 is TGTGCCAGCAGCCCAAGACTAACCGGGGAGCTGTTTTTT.

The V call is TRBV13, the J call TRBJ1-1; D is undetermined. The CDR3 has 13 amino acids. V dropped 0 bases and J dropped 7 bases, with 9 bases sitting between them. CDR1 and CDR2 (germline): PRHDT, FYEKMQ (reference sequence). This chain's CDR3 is CASSLGNGDEAFF. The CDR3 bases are TGTGCCAGCAGCTTAGGCAACGGAGATGAAGCTTTCTTT.

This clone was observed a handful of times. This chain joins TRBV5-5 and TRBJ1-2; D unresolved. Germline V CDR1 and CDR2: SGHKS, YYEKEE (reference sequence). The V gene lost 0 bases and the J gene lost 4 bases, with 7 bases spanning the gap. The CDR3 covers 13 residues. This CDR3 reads CASSLGTSYGYTF. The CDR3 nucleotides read TGTGCCAGCAGCTTGGGCACCAGCTATGGCTACACCTTC.

The CDR3: CASARDSGTDTQYF. The CDR3 nucleotides read TGTGCCAGCGCTAGGGACTCCGGCACAGATACGCAGTATTTT. The gene calls are TRBV19 and TRBJ2-3; a weak D match, TRBD2 (6 bases). CDR3 length equals 14 residues. V was clipped by 9 bases and J by 1 base, with 14 bases between them. CDR1 is LNHDA and CDR2 is SQIVND in the germline V gene (reference sequence).

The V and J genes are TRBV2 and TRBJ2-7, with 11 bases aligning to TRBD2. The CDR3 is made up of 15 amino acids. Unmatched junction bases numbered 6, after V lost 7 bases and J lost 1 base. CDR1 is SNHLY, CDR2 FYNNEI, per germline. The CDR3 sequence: CASKVGTSGSYEQYF. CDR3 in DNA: TGTGCCAGCAAGGTGGGGACTAGCGGATCCTACGAGCAGTACTTC. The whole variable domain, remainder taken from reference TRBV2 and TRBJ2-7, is EPEVTQTPSHQVTQMGQEVILRCVPISNHLYFYWYRQILGQKVEFLVSFYNNEISEKSEIFDDQFSVERPDGSNFTLKIRSTKLEDSAMYFCASKVGTSGSYEQYFGPGTRLTVT.

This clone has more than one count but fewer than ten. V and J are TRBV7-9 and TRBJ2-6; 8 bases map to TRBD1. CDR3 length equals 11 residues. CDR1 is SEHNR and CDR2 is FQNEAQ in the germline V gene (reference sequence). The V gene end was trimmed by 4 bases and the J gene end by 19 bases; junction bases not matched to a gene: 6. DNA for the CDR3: TGTGCCAGCAGCTCACAGGGGGTGGTAACTTTC. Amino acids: CASSSQGVVTF. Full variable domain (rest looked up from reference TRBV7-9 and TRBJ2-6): DTGVSQNPRHKITKRGQNVTFRCDPISEHNRLYWYRQTLGQGPEFLTYFQNEAQLEKSRLLSDRFSAERPKGSFSTLEIQRTEQGDSAMYLCASSSQGVVTFGAGSRLTVL.

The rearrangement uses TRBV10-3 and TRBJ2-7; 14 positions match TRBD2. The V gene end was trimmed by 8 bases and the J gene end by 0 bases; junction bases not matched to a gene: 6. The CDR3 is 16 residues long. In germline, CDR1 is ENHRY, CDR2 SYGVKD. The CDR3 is CAISTSGRAGSYEQYF. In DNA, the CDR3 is TGTGCCATCTCGACTAGCGGGAGGGCCGGCTCCTACGAGCAGTACTTC.

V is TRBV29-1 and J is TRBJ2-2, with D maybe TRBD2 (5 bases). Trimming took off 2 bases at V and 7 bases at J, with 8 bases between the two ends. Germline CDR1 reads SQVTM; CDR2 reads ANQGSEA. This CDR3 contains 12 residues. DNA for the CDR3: TGCAGCGTTGAACTAGCAGGCGGGGAGCTGTTTTTT. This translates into CSVELAGGELFF.

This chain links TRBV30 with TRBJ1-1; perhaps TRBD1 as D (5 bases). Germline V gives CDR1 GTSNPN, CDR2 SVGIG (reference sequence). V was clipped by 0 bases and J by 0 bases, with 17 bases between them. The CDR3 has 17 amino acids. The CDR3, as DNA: TGTGCCTGGAGTGTAATCGGGGGGGGTCGCATGAACACTGAAGCTTTCTTT. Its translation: CAWSVIGGGRMNTEAFF.

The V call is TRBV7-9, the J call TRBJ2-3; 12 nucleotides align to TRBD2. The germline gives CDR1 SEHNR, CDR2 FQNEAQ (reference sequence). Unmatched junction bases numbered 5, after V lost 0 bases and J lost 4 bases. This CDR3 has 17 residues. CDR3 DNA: TGTGCCAGCAGCTTAGCCCCTAGCGGGAGGGCCGCAGATACGCAGTATTTT. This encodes CASSLAPSGRAADTQYF.